This T cell receptor beta chain was sequenced during a study of blood T cell repertoires in COVID-19. At the level of the study: Material from acute and convalescent COVID-19 was sourced from the United States, Italy and Spain. T cells, B-cell-depleted T cells, or PBMCs provided the cDNA or gDNA that served as material.

How the authors handled the data: Quantification of nucleated cells was approximated via reference gene primer amplification. Profiling relied on immunoSEQ multiplex PCR, and the TCRdb table lists in-frame clones only, not all of them. V, J and clone size are those of that table, while D and trimming were read from the DNA. The data show approximately 100,000 clones, with 75% to 90% seen just once and under 30% held by the top ten. The CDR3 length is 15 residues. Germline-derived CDR1 and CDR2 are SGHRS and YFSETQ. Trimming left V 0 bases short and J 4 bases short, with 11 bases between. The genes are TRBV5-1 and TRBJ1-3; tentative D call: TRBD1 (6 bases). The sample taken for sequencing was peripheral blood. This clonotype originated in a man in his sixties with acute or convalescent COVID-19. CDR3 loop: CASSLGAGAGNTIYF. CDR3 nucleotide sequence: TGCGCCAGCAGCTTGGGTGCAGGGGCGGGAAACACCATATATTTT. The entire variable domain, with the rest obtained from reference TRBV5-1 and TRBJ1-3, is as follows: KAGVTQTPRYLIKTRGQQVTLSCSPISGHRSVSWYQQTPGQGLQFLFEYFSETQRNKGNFPGRFSGRQFSNSRSEMNVSTLELGDSALYLCASSLGAGAGNTIYFGEGSWLTVV.